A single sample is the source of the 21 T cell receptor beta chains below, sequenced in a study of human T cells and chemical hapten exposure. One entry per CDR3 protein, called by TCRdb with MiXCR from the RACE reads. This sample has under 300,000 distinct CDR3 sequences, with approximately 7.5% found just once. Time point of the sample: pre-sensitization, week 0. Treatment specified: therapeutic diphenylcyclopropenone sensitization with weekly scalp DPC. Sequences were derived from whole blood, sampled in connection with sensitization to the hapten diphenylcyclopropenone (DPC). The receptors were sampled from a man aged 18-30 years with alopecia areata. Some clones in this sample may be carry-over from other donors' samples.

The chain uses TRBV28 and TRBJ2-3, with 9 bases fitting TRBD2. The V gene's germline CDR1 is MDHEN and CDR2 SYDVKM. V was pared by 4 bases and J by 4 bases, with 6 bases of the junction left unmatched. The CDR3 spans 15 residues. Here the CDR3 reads CASSSGRGGPDTQYF. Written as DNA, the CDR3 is TGTGCCAGCAGTTCGGGGCGGGGGGGCCCAGATACGCAGTATTTT.

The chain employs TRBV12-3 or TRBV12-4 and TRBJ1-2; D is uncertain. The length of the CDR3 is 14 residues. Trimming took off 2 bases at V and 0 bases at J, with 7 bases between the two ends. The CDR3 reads CASSLRSTNYGYTF. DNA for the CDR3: TGTGCCAGCAGTTTACGCTCGACTAACTATGGCTACACCTTC.

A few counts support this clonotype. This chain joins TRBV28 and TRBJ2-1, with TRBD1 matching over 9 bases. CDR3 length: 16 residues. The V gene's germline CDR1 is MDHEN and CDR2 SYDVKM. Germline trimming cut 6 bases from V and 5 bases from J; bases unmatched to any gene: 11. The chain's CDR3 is CASRTTGGELHNEQFF. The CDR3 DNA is TGTGCCAGCAGGACGACAGGGGGAGAACTACACAATGAGCAGTTCTTC.

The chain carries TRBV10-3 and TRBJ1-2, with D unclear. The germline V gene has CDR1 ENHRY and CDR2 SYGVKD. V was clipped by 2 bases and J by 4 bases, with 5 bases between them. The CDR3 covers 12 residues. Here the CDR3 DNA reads TGTGCCATCAGTGAGGGGTCCTATGGCTACACCTTC. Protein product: CAISEGSYGYTF.

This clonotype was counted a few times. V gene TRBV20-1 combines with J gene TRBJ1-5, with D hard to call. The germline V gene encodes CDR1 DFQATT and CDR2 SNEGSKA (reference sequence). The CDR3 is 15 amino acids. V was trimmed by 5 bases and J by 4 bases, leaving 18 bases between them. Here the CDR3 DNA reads TGCAGTGCTGGGAAAATAGGGCAAGTTAATCAGCCCCAGCATTTT. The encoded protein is CSAGKIGQVNQPQHF.

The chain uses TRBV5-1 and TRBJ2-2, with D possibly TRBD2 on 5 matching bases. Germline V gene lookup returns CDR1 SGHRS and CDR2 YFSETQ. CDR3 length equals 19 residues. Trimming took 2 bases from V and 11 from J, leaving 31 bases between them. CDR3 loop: CASSFSEPHKTRTPRELFF. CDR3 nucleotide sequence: TGCGCCAGCAGCTTTAGCGAACCCCACAAAACCCGAACACCGCGAGAGCTGTTTTTT.

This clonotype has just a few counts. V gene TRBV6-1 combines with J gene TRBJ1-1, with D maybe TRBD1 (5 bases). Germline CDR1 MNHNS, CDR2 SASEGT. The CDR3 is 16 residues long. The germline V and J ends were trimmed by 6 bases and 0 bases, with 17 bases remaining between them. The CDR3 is CASRGGRLNMNTEAFF. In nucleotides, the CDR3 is TGTGCCAGCAGGGGGGGAAGACTTAACATGAACACTGAAGCTTTCTTT.

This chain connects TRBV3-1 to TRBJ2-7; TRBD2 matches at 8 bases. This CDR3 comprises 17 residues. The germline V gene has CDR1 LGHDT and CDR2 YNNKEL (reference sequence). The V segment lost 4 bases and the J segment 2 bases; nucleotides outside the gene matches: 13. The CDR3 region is CASSRTVGTSRPYEQYF. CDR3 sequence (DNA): TGTGCCAGCAGCCGCACTGTCGGGACTAGTAGACCCTACGAGCAGTACTTC.

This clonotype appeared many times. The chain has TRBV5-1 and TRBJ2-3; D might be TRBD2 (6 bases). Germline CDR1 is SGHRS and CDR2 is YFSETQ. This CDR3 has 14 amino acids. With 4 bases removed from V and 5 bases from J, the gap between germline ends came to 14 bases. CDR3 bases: TGCGCCAGCAGCCAGGGACTCCCCGGAGATACGCAGTATTTT. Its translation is CASSQGLPGDTQYF.

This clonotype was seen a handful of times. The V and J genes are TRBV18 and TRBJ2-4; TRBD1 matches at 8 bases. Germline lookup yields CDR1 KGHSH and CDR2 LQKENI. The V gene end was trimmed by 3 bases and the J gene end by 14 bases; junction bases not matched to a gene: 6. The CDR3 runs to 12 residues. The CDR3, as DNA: TGTGCCAGCTCACCCTGGACAGGGCCCGAGTACTTC. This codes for CASSPWTGPEYF.

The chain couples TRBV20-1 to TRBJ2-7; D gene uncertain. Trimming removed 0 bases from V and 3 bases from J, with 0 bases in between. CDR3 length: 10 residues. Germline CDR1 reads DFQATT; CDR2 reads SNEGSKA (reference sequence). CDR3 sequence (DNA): TGCAGTGCTAGAGACTACGAGCAGTACTTC. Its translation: CSARDYEQYF.

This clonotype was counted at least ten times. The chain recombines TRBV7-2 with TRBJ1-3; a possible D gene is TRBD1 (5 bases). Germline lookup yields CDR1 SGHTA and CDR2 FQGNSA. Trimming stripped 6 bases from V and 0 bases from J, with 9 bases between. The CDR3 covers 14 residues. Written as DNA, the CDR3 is TGTGCCAGCAGTATAGGGACCTCTGGAAACACCATATATTTT. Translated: CASSIGTSGNTIYF.

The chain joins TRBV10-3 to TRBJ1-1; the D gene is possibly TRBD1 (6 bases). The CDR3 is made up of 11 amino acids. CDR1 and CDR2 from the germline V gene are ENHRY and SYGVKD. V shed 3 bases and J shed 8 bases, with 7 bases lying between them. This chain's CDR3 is CAISDTGEAFF. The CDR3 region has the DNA TGTGCCATCAGTGATACAGGGGAAGCTTTCTTT.

The CDR3 DNA is TGTGCCAGCAGTTCTCTAGCCTGGCAGTACTTC. It codes for CASSSLAWQYF. The chain combines TRBV28 with TRBJ2-7; TRBD2 is a possible D gene (5 bases). CDR1 and CDR2 (germline): MDHEN, SYDVKM. V lost 4 bases and J lost 9, with 10 bases in between. The CDR3 loop spans 11 amino acids.

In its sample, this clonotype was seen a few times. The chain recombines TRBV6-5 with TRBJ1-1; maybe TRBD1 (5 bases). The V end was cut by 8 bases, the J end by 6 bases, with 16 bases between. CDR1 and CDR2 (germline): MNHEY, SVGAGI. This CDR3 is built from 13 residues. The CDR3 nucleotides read TGTGCCAGCGGGGCCGGTAGGTTTGCTGAAGCTTTCTTT. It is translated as CASGAGRFAEAFF.

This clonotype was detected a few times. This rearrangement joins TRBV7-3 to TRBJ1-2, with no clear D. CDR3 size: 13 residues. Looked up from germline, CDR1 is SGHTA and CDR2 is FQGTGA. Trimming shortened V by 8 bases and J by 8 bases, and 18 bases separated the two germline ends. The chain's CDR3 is CASSKSPGVGYTF. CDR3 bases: TGTGCCAGCTCAAAAAGTCCCGGAGTCGGCTACACCTTC.

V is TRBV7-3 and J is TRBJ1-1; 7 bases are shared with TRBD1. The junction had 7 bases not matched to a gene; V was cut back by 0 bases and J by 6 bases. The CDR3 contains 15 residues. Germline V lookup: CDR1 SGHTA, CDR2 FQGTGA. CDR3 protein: CASSLTPGGVAEAFF. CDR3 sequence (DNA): TGTGCCAGCAGCTTAACTCCAGGGGGGGTCGCTGAAGCTTTCTTT.

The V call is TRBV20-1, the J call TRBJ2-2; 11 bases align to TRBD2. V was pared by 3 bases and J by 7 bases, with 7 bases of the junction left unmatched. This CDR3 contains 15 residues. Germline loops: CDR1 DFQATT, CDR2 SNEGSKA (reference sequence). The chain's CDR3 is CSASVLAGAGGELFF. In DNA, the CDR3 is TGCAGTGCTAGTGTACTAGCGGGGGCTGGCGGGGAGCTGTTTTTT.

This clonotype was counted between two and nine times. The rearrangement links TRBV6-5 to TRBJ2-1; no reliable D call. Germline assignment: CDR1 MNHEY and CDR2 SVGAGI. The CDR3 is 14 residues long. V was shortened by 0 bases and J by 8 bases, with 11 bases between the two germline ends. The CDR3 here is CASSYSSKSDEQFF. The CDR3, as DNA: TGTGCCAGCAGTTACTCGAGTAAGAGCGATGAGCAGTTCTTC.

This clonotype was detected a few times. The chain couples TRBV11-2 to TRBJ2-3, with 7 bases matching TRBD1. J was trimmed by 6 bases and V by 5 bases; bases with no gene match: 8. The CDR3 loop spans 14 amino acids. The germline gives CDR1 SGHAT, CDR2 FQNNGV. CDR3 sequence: CASSQPTGVDTQYF. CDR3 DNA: TGTGCCAGCAGCCAGCCTACAGGGGTGGATACGCAGTATTTT.

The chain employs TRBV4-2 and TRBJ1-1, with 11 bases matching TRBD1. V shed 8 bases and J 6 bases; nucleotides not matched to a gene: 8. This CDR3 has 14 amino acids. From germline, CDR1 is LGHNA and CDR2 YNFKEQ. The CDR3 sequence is CASSHGTGGSEAFF. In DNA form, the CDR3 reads TGTGCCAGCTCCCACGGGACAGGGGGTTCTGAAGCTTTCTTT.